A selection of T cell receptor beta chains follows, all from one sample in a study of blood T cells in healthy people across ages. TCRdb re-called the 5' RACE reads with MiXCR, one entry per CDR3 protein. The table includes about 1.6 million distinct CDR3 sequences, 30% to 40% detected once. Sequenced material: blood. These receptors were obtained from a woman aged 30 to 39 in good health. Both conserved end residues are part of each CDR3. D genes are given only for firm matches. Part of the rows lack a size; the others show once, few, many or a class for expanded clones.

CDR3: CASSLDGLSTDTQYF
DNA: TGTGCCAGCAGCTTAGACGGATTAAGCACAGATACGCAGTATTTT
J: TRBJ2-3
V: TRBV7-9
size: many
D: -

CDR3: CASSPPGFSYNEQFF
DNA: TGTGCCAGCAGTCCCCCGGGGTTCTCCTACAATGAGCAGTTCTTC
J: TRBJ2-1
V: TRBV12-3/TRBV12-4
size: -
D: -

CDR3: CSASGRQGGTEAFF
DNA: TGCAGTGCTAGCGGACGACAGGGAGGGACTGAAGCTTTCTTT
J: TRBJ1-1
V: TRBV20-1
size: -
D: TRBD1

CDR3: CASSSLGLPLYEQYF
DNA: TGCGCCAGCAGCTCGCTGGGACTCCCTTTGTACGAGCAGTACTTC
J: TRBJ2-7
V: TRBV5-1
size: -
D: -

CDR3: CASHPSGTGVYEQYF
DNA: TGTGCCAGCCATCCCTCCGGGACAGGGGTATACGAGCAGTACTTC
J: TRBJ2-7
V: TRBV7-8
size: -
D: TRBD1

CDR3: CARTGGYEQYF
DNA: TGTGCCAGAACCGGGGGCTACGAGCAGTACTTC
J: TRBJ2-7
V: TRBV12-3/TRBV12-4
size: -
D: -

CDR3: CASSYTPGDEAFF
DNA: TGTGCCAGCAGTTACACCCCAGGTGATGAAGCTTTCTTT
J: TRBJ1-1
V: TRBV6-6
size: -
D: -

CDR3: CATSRAPRNSYEQYF
DNA: TGTGCCACCAGCAGAGCCCCCAGGAATTCCTACGAGCAGTACTTC
J: TRBJ2-7
V: TRBV15
size: -
D: -

CDR3: CSARDLTSGVYQETQYF
DNA: TGCAGTGCTAGAGATCTAACTAGCGGAGTATACCAAGAGACCCAGTACTTC
J: TRBJ2-5
V: TRBV20-1
size: -
D: TRBD2

CDR3: CASSRTGNEQYF
DNA: TGTGCCAGCAGTCGGACAGGGAACGAGCAGTACTTC
J: TRBJ2-7
V: TRBV6-5
size: -
D: TRBD1

CDR3: CASKLRGRSTDTQYF
DNA: TGTGCCAGCAAGCTTCGGGGTAGGAGCACAGATACGCAGTATTTT
J: TRBJ2-3
V: TRBV7-2
size: few
D: -

CDR3: CASRNLGAEGPSNEQYF
DNA: TGTGCCAGCAGGAACCTTGGAGCGGAAGGGCCCTCGAACGAGCAGTACTTC
J: TRBJ2-7
V: TRBV2
size: -
D: -

CDR3: CASSLFPSGSGEQYF
DNA: TGTGCCAGCAGTTTATTTCCTAGCGGGAGTGGGGAGCAGTACTTC
J: TRBJ2-7
V: TRBV27
size: few
D: TRBD2

CDR3: CASSPGSQPQHF
DNA: TGTGCCAGCTCCCCGGGGAGTCAGCCCCAGCATTTT
J: TRBJ1-5
V: TRBV28
size: -
D: -

CDR3: CSATLGQGLNEKLFF
DNA: TGCAGTGCTACCCTGGGACAGGGGCTAAATGAAAAACTGTTTTTT
J: TRBJ1-4
V: TRBV20-1
size: -
D: TRBD1

CDR3: CASSHFGGGAGQPQHF
DNA: TGTGCCAGCAGCCACTTCGGCGGAGGGGCTGGGCAGCCCCAGCATTTT
J: TRBJ1-5
V: TRBV6-1
size: few
D: -

CDR3: CSARGLDEKLFF
DNA: TGCAGTGCTAGGGGACTGGACGAAAAACTGTTTTTT
J: TRBJ1-4
V: TRBV20-1
size: -
D: -

CDR3: CAWSAPGTAYGYTF
DNA: TGTGCCTGGAGTGCCCCCGGGACAGCCTATGGCTACACCTTC
J: TRBJ1-2
V: TRBV30
size: -
D: TRBD1

CDR3: CASSITTGVHEQYF
DNA: TGCGCCAGCAGCATAACGACAGGGGTACACGAGCAGTACTTC
J: TRBJ2-7
V: TRBV5-1
size: -
D: TRBD1

CDR3: CAWNRGLPNSPLHF
DNA: TGTGCCTGGAACAGAGGGCTACCTAATTCACCCCTCCACTTT
J: TRBJ1-6
V: TRBV30
size: -
D: -

CDR3: CAWSPIGGDAYNEQFF
DNA: TGTGCCTGGAGTCCGATCGGGGGGGACGCCTACAATGAGCAGTTCTTC
J: TRBJ2-1
V: TRBV30
size: -
D: TRBD2

CDR3: CASSFASSVGANVLTF
DNA: TGTGCCAGCAGCTTTGCCTCCAGCGTAGGGGCCAACGTCCTGACTTTC
J: TRBJ2-6
V: TRBV5-5
size: -
D: -

CDR3: CASSERASGIPDTQYF
DNA: TGTGCCAGCAGTGAAAGAGCTAGCGGGATTCCCGATACGCAGTATTTT
J: TRBJ2-3
V: TRBV2
size: few
D: TRBD2

CDR3: CASSSVGTGVYEQYF
DNA: TGTGCCAGCAGTAGCGTCGGGACAGGTGTATACGAGCAGTACTTC
J: TRBJ2-7
V: TRBV27
size: few
D: TRBD1

CDR3: CASSLQVLYEQYF
DNA: TGTGCCAGCAGCTTACAGGTTCTCTACGAGCAGTACTTC
J: TRBJ2-7
V: TRBV7-2
size: few
D: -

CDR3: CASSEGRGLEYEQYF
DNA: TGTGCCAGCAGTGAAGGTAGGGGGCTGGAATACGAGCAGTACTTC
J: TRBJ2-7
V: TRBV6-1
size: -
D: TRBD1

CDR3: CSARDLTSVPGELFF
DNA: TGCAGTGCTAGAGATCTGACTAGCGTCCCCGGGGAGCTGTTTTTT
J: TRBJ2-2
V: TRBV20-1
size: -
D: TRBD2

CDR3: CASSQDAQGADTQYF
DNA: TGTGCCAGCAGCCAAGATGCGCAGGGGGCAGATACGCAGTATTTT
J: TRBJ2-3
V: TRBV4-2
size: -
D: TRBD1

CDR3: CASSLRGLAATDTQYF
DNA: TGTGCCAGCAGCTTAAGGGGCCTAGCGGCCACCGATACGCAGTATTTT
J: TRBJ2-3
V: TRBV7-2
size: -
D: TRBD2

CDR3: CASSEYGQGKQFF
DNA: TGCGCCAGCAGTGAGTATGGACAGGGAAAGCAGTTCTTC
J: TRBJ2-1
V: TRBV10-1
size: -
D: TRBD1

CDR3: CASSRGAWGPTTDTQYF
DNA: TGTGCCAGCAGCCGGGGGGCGTGGGGACCAACCACAGATACGCAGTATTTT
J: TRBJ2-3
V: TRBV7-3
size: -
D: -

CDR3: CAWGTGTYGYTF
DNA: TGTGCCTGGGGGACAGGGACCTATGGCTACACCTTC
J: TRBJ1-2
V: TRBV30
size: few
D: TRBD1

CDR3: CASSQSRGAYNEQFF
DNA: TGCGCCAGCAGCCAGTCGAGGGGGGCCTACAATGAGCAGTTCTTC
J: TRBJ2-1
V: TRBV4-1
size: -
D: -

CDR3: CATRVGRQDTEAFF
DNA: TGTGCCACCAGGGTGGGGCGTCAGGACACTGAAGCTTTCTTT
J: TRBJ1-1
V: TRBV15
size: -
D: -

CDR3: CASSQEGGPGVPDELFF
DNA: TGTGCCAGCAGCCAAGAAGGTGGTCCGGGGGTACCAGACGAACTGTTTTTT
J: TRBJ1-4
V: TRBV3-1
size: -
D: -

CDR3: CASMRGISYNSPLHF
DNA: TGTGCCAGCATGAGGGGAATCTCCTATAATTCACCCCTCCACTTT
J: TRBJ1-6
V: TRBV6-1
size: few
D: -

CDR3: CASSQVEGARHTEAFF
DNA: TGCGCCAGCAGCCAAGTTGAGGGGGCGCGGCACACTGAAGCTTTCTTT
J: TRBJ1-1
V: TRBV4-1
size: many
D: TRBD1

CDR3: CSVRQGAFDEQYF
DNA: TGCAGTGTTAGGCAGGGGGCTTTCGACGAGCAGTACTTC
J: TRBJ2-7
V: TRBV20-1
size: many
D: TRBD1

CDR3: CSATDRTVSTDTQYF
DNA: TGCAGTGCTACAGACAGGACCGTAAGCACAGATACGCAGTATTTT
J: TRBJ2-3
V: TRBV20-1
size: few
D: -

CDR3: CASSESTTSGRGDTQYF
DNA: TGCGCCAGCAGTGAGTCGACGACTAGCGGGAGGGGAGATACGCAGTATTTT
J: TRBJ2-3
V: TRBV10-2
size: few
D: TRBD2

CDR3: CSVVPGQVAYEQYF
DNA: TGCAGCGTTGTACCGGGACAGGTTGCCTACGAGCAGTACTTC
J: TRBJ2-7
V: TRBV29-1
size: many
D: TRBD1

CDR3: CSASARTSWDEQFF
DNA: TGCAGTGCTAGCGCCCGGACTAGCTGGGATGAGCAGTTCTTC
J: TRBJ2-1
V: TRBV20-1
size: few
D: TRBD2

CDR3: CSARAASAAGGPYEQYF
DNA: TGCAGTGCTAGAGCCGCCTCAGCCGCGGGAGGGCCCTACGAGCAGTACTTC
J: TRBJ2-7
V: TRBV20-1
size: few
D: TRBD2

CDR3: CACSDHRGHNEQFF
DNA: TGTGCCTGCAGTGACCATAGGGGGCACAATGAGCAGTTCTTC
J: TRBJ2-1
V: TRBV6-1
size: -
D: TRBD1

CDR3: CASSQGDGNNEQFF
DNA: TGTGCCAGCAGCCAAGGGGACGGCAACAATGAGCAGTTCTTC
J: TRBJ2-1
V: TRBV3-1
size: -
D: -

CDR3: CASSPSGTVGIYEQYF
DNA: TGTGCCAGCAGTCCCTCCGGGACAGTTGGAATATACGAGCAGTACTTC
J: TRBJ2-7
V: TRBV27
size: -
D: TRBD1

CDR3: CASTRAWISDTQYF
DNA: TGCGCCAGCACGAGGGCTTGGATCTCAGATACGCAGTATTTT
J: TRBJ2-3
V: TRBV5-1
size: -
D: -

CDR3: CASSLVVTGGITGELFF
DNA: TGTGCCAGCAGCTTAGTCGTGACAGGGGGGATCACCGGGGAGCTGTTTTTT
J: TRBJ2-2
V: TRBV7-9
size: -
D: TRBD1

CDR3: CAGSLTGQGDSPLHF
DNA: TGTGCCGGCAGTTTAACGGGACAGGGTGATTCACCCCTCCACTTT
J: TRBJ1-6
V: TRBV27
size: -
D: TRBD1

CDR3: CASSEPGLREQYF
DNA: TGTGCCAGCAGTGAACCGGGATTAAGAGAGCAGTACTTC
J: TRBJ2-7
V: TRBV2
size: few
D: -